The next 15 T cell receptor beta chains were all read from a single sample in a study of cytomegalovirus exposure and HLA in healthy donors. The PCR used 60 Vbeta and 13 Jbeta primers. Repertoires were generated with immunoSEQ multiplex PCR, while TCRdb's copy carries only in-frame clones and drops some. The table shows over 150,000 clones, with around 76% occurring only once. Specimen: PBMCs. These receptors all stem from a man aged 55 to 70 in good health and CMV-seronegative.

The chain employs TRBV11-2 and TRBJ1-1; no clear D gene. The length of the CDR3 is 13 residues. CDR1 and CDR2 from the germline V gene are SGHAT and FQNNGV. Trimming left V 5 bases short and J 1 base short, with 8 bases between. Here the CDR3 reads CASSLGRNTEAFF. CDR3 DNA: TGTGCCAGCAGCCTAGGGAGGAACACTGAAGCTTTCTTT.

V gene TRBV14 combines with J gene TRBJ1-4; 7 bases are shared with TRBD1. Germline V gene lookup returns CDR1 SGHDN and CDR2 FVKESK. V was clipped by 4 bases and J by 4 bases; unmatched bases: 3. The CDR3 loop spans 14 amino acids. The CDR3 protein is CASSPTGVNEKLFF. In nucleotides, the CDR3 is TGTGCCAGCAGCCCTACAGGGGTTAATGAAAAACTGTTTTTT.

The V call is TRBV28, the J call TRBJ1-2, with D perhaps matching TRBD1 (6 bases). Germline V CDR1 and CDR2: MDHEN, SYDVKM. CDR3 length: 13 amino acids. The V end lost 5 bases, the J end lost 7 bases, and 14 bases lay between the germline ends. Here the CDR3 DNA reads TGTGCCAGCAGTGCTACAGGGTTAGTTGGCTACACCTTC. This sequence encodes CASSATGLVGYTF.

CDR3: CASSLRVSGHEQYF. CDR3 sequence (DNA): TGTGCCAGCAGCTTGAGAGTTAGCGGCCACGAGCAGTACTTC. The V and J genes are TRBV7-2 and TRBJ2-7, with D possibly being TRBD2 (6 bases). CDR1 and CDR2 from the germline V gene are SGHTA and FQGNSA. Trimming cost V 3 bases and J 5 bases, with 14 bases left between them. The CDR3 covers 14 residues.

This clone has just a few counts. CDR3: CSVDNRAGTEAFF. The DNA of the CDR3 is TGCAGCGTTGATAACAGGGCAGGCACTGAAGCTTTCTTT. The rearrangement uses TRBV29-1 and TRBJ1-1; D is perhaps TRBD1 (6 bases). This CDR3 spans 13 amino acids. With 3 bases removed from V and 4 bases from J, the gap between germline ends came to 12 bases. Germline loops: CDR1 SQVTM, CDR2 ANQGSEA.

This clone has more than one count but fewer than ten. The V gene is TRBV5-6, the J gene TRBJ2-6; D is unresolved. The CDR3 totals 16 residues. Trimming took 3 bases from V and 0 from J, leaving 10 bases between them. Germline CDR1 SGHDT, CDR2 YYEEEE. The CDR3 region has the DNA TGTGCCAGCAGCTCCCCGTTGCGCTCTGGGGCCAACGTCCTGACTTTC. This translates into CASSSPLRSGANVLTF.

The chain carries TRBV10-3 and TRBJ2-5; TRBD1 might be the D (6 bases). The length of the CDR3 is 15 residues. V was cut by 4 bases and J by 2 bases, with 14 bases left in between. Germline V gene lookup returns CDR1 ENHRY and CDR2 SYGVKD. CDR3 residues: CAISGSNRAQETQYF. DNA for the CDR3: TGTGCCATCAGTGGCTCTAACAGGGCGCAAGAGACCCAGTACTTC.

The V and J genes are TRBV28 and TRBJ1-3, with D unresolved. The CDR3 has 13 residues. Germline assignment: CDR1 MDHEN and CDR2 SYDVKM. V lost 4 bases and J 4 bases, leaving 8 bases between the germline ends. The CDR3 bases are TGTGCCAGCAGTTCAGGATCGGGAAACACCATATATTTT. Its translation is CASSSGSGNTIYF.

The rearrangement uses TRBV4-1 and TRBJ1-2; weak D call: TRBD1 (5 bases). The germline V and J ends were trimmed by 0 bases and 13 bases, with 18 bases remaining between them. This CDR3 contains 14 residues. Germline CDR1 and CDR2: MGHRA and YSYEKL. Here the CDR3 DNA reads TGCGCCAGCAGCCAAGACGGGGGGTTGTCTCGGGGCACCTTC. Translated: CASSQDGGLSRGTF.

This clone was counted only a few times. CDR3 sequence reads: CASSKSHNEQFF. The CDR3 DNA follows: TGTGCCAGCAGCAAAAGCCACAATGAGCAGTTCTTC. The chain links TRBV21-1 to TRBJ2-1; the D call in the table, TRBD2, was not verified against the DNA. TRBV21-1 is classified as a pseudogene. The CDR3 has 12 residues.

This chain uses TRBV4-1 with TRBJ1-5; a possible D gene is TRBD1 (5 bases). CDR3 length: 15 amino acids. The V end lost 0 bases, the J end lost 7 bases, and 13 bases lay between the germline ends. Germline V CDR1 and CDR2: MGHRA, YSYEKL. The DNA of the CDR3 is TGCGCCAGCAGCCAAGATCGGGGGAAGCGACAGCCCCAGCATTTT. Its protein is CASSQDRGKRQPQHF.

This rearrangement joins TRBV7-8 to TRBJ2-3, with TRBD2 matching 12 bases. This CDR3 region has 16 residues. Per the germline V gene, CDR1 is SGHVS and CDR2 is FQNEAQ. The trim removed 6 bases at V and 2 bases at J, leaving 6 bases unmatched. The CDR3 region has the DNA TGTGCCAGCAGGACTAGCGGGAGCATGAACACAGATACGCAGTATTTT. Protein: CASRTSGSMNTDTQYF.

The CDR3 DNA reads TGTGCCAGCAGTACTAATGCGGACAAAACCTACGAGCAGTACTTC. Protein sequence: CASSTNADKTYEQYF. The chain carries TRBV27 and TRBJ2-7; D might be TRBD1 (5 bases). The CDR3 totals 15 residues. Trimming cost V 5 bases and J 2 bases, with 16 bases left between them. Germline assignment: CDR1 MNHEY and CDR2 SMNVEV (reference sequence).

V is TRBV7-2 and J is TRBJ2-7; 7 nucleotides align to TRBD2. Germline CDR1 SGHTA, CDR2 FQGNSA. Germline trimming cut 4 bases from V and 3 bases from J; bases unmatched to any gene: 9. This CDR3 has 15 residues. The CDR3 nucleotides read TGTGCCAGCAGCTCACAAGCGGGAAGACACTACGAGCAGTACTTC. Its protein is CASSSQAGRHYEQYF.

Turning to this clone: Its ends do not fully match the called genes, so a read error is possible. The chain carries TRBV7-9 and TRBJ2-2, with 11 bases fitting TRBD2. Germline CDR1 reads SEHNR; CDR2 reads FQNEAQ (reference sequence). The CDR3 extends over 19 amino acids. The CDR3: CSSSLTLAGALLNLGELFF. The CDR3 DNA reads TGTTCCAGCAGCTTAACACTAGCGGGGGCCCTCTTGAACCTCGGGGAGCTGTTTTTT.